Below are 23 T cell receptor beta chains sequenced from a single sample in a study of T cells in Graves' hyperthyroidism and ophthalmopathy. Researchers amplified the TCR beta CDR3 regions from RNA transcripts. HTBI primers were the set used in a first-round RT-PCR of the TCR CDR3. MiXCR, run by TCRdb on the multiplex PCR reads, gives a single entry per CDR3 protein. The repertoire has 470,000 or so distinct CDR3 sequences, less than 25% of them found once; the top ten carry more than 20%. Sequencing was carried out using blood. These receptors came from a man younger than 35 with Graves' hyperthyroidism.

This clonotype was counted at least ten times. The chain joins TRBV12-3 or TRBV12-4 to TRBJ2-2, with 7 bases that match TRBD1. The CDR3 runs 16 residues. V lost 7 bases to trimming and J lost 7 bases; unmatched junction nucleotides: 15. In DNA form, the CDR3 reads TGTGCCAGCAATCATCAGGGCAGGGGGAAAGTCGGGGAGCTGTTTTTT. Its translation is CASNHQGRGKVGELFF.

This chain joins TRBV19 and TRBJ1-2; possible D gene TRBD1, 6 bases. The CDR3 is 16 amino acids. Trimming pared 5 bases from V and 3 bases from J, leaving 19 bases between. Germline CDR1 and CDR2: LNHDA and SQIVND (reference sequence). The CDR3 nucleotides read TGTGCCAGTAGTTCTTTCAAATTGGACAGCCACTATGGCTACACCTTC. Translating gives CASSSFKLDSHYGYTF.

This chain joins TRBV28 and TRBJ1-1, with D possibly being TRBD1 (6 bases). Germline V lookup: CDR1 MDHEN, CDR2 SYDVKM. The CDR3 has 15 residues. Trimming cost V 6 bases and J 2 bases, with 16 bases left between them. In nucleotides, the CDR3 is TGTGCCAGCAGCACTGACCGGGACACCAACACTGAAGCTTTCTTT. This encodes CASSTDRDTNTEAFF.

There are many counts of this clonotype. The chain is built from TRBV20-1 and TRBJ1-5; no reliable D call. The germline gives CDR1 DFQATT, CDR2 SNEGSKA (reference sequence). Trimming removed 0 bases at V and 0 bases at J, with 9 bases between. This CDR3 has 15 residues. CDR3 sequence reads: CSARDRRVSNQPQHF. Here the CDR3 DNA reads TGCAGTGCTAGAGATCGCCGGGTTAGCAATCAGCCCCAGCATTTT.

V usage is TRBV19 and J usage is TRBJ1-5, with 10 bases matching TRBD1. The ends lost 5 bases at V and 7 bases at J; junction bases unmatched: 8. The CDR3 contains 15 residues. From germline, CDR1 is LNHDA and CDR2 SQIVND (reference sequence). The CDR3 DNA sequence: TGTGCCAGTAGTCGTGGGACAGGGGTTCAACAGCCCCAGCATTTT. It specifies CASSRGTGVQQPQHF.

This clonotype was seen at least ten times. CDR3 in amino acids: CSASRRVEGWEQYF. The DNA for the CDR3 is TGCAGTGCTAGCAGGCGGGTGGAGGGATGGGAGCAGTACTTC. The gene calls are TRBV20-1 and TRBJ2-7, with D possibly being TRBD2 (6 bases). The CDR3 covers 14 residues. V dropped 3 bases and J dropped 7 bases, with 19 bases sitting between them. Germline loops: CDR1 DFQATT, CDR2 SNEGSKA (reference sequence).

The genes are TRBV12-5 and TRBJ1-1; D is unresolved. This CDR3 spans 15 amino acids. Trimming took 6 bases from V and 0 from J, leaving 14 bases between them. The germline V gene encodes CDR1 LGHNT and CDR2 FRNRAP. CDR3 in amino acids: CASGPRASMNTEAFF. CDR3 in DNA: TGTGCTAGTGGCCCGCGGGCCAGCATGAACACTGAAGCTTTCTTT.

This clonotype was detected ten times or more. V usage is TRBV6-5 and J usage is TRBJ2-7; D is unresolved. The germline V gene has CDR1 MNHEY and CDR2 SVGAGI. There are 14 residues in the CDR3. Trimming cost V 9 bases and J 4 bases, with 19 bases left between them. CDR3 in DNA: TGTGCCAGATACAAGGGCGTCCTCTTTTACGAGCAGTACTTC. Translated: CARYKGVLFYEQYF.

J is TRBJ2-2 and V is TRBV19; weak D call: TRBD1 (6 bases). The CDR3 is 13 amino acids. The germline V and J ends were trimmed by 7 bases and 1 base, with 7 bases remaining between them. Per germline, CDR1 LNHDA and CDR2 SQIVND (reference sequence). CDR3 region: CASTDRNTGELFF. CDR3 coding DNA: TGTGCCAGTACGGACAGGAACACCGGGGAGCTGTTTTTT. Combining the CDR3 with reference TRBV19 and TRBJ2-2 gives the whole variable domain DGGITQSPKYLFRKEGQNVTLSCEQNLNHDAMYWYRQDPGQGLRLIYYSQIVNDFQKGDIAEGYSVSREKKESFPLTVTSAQKNPTAFYLCASTDRNTGELFFGEGSRLTVL.

Regarding this clonotype: The junction does not match germline at one end; this may be a read error. V usage is TRBV12-5 and J usage is TRBJ2-2; D unclear. The germline V gene has CDR1 LGHNT and CDR2 FRNRAP. This CDR3 has 12 amino acids. CDR3 bases: TGTGCTAATGGTTTGAACACCGGGGAGCTGTTTTTT. It translates to CANGLNTGELFF.

This clonotype appeared many times. This chain uses TRBV28 with TRBJ2-5; TRBD1 matches 9 bases. With V trimmed by 6 bases and J by 2 bases, 4 bases remained unmatched. From germline, CDR1 is MDHEN and CDR2 SYDVKM. This CDR3 is built from 14 residues. CDR3 amino acids: CASSLGTGQETQYF. In DNA, the CDR3 is TGTGCCAGCAGCTTGGGGACAGGGCAAGAGACCCAGTACTTC.

Many counts were recorded for this clonotype. V is TRBV27 and J is TRBJ1-2; D unclear. The CDR3 is 12 residues long. With 6 bases removed from V and 8 bases from J, the gap between germline ends came to 13 bases. Germline lookup yields CDR1 MNHEY and CDR2 SMNVEV (reference sequence). The CDR3, as DNA: TGTGCCAGCAGGACAATAGGCGAGGGCTACACCTTC. Translated: CASRTIGEGYTF.

The gene calls are TRBV20-1 and TRBJ2-5; 7 positions agree with TRBD1. Germline CDR1 is DFQATT and CDR2 is SNEGSKA (reference sequence). V shed 3 bases and J 5 bases; nucleotides not matched to a gene: 6. This CDR3 has 13 amino acids. Written as DNA, the CDR3 is TGCAGTGCTAGTCGGGGACAGCTTGAGACCCAGTACTTC. Its translation: CSASRGQLETQYF.

About this clonotype itself: Possible read error: a much larger clone is one base away. The chain uses TRBV2 and TRBJ1-1; no clear D gene. The CDR3 is 11 amino acids. Germline V gene lookup returns CDR1 SNHLY and CDR2 FYNNEI. The CDR3 nucleotides read TGTGCCAGCCTTGGGAACACTGAATCTTTCTTT. It yields the protein CASLGNTESFF. Full variable domain (remainder filled in from reference TRBV2 and TRBJ1-1): EPEVTQTPSHQVTQMGQEVILRCVPISNHLYFYWYRQILGQKVEFLVSFYNNEISEKSEIFDDQFSVERPDGSNFTLKIRSTKLEDSAMYFCASLGNTESFFGQGTRLTVV.

The chain links TRBV6-1 to TRBJ2-4, with TRBD1 identical over 9 bases. Germline V CDR1 and CDR2: MNHNS, SASEGT. Trimming removed 5 bases from V and 5 bases from J; junction bases left unmatched: 7. The CDR3 is made up of 15 amino acids. Here the CDR3 reads CASSRLGDRENIQYF. CDR3 DNA: TGTGCCAGCAGTCGGCTTGGGGACAGGGAAAACATTCAGTACTTC.

The chain combines TRBV18 with TRBJ2-4, with D unresolved. Between the trimmed V and J ends, which lost 0 bases and 0 bases, there was a span of 6 bases. Germline values: CDR1 KGHSH, CDR2 LQKENI. CDR3 length: 15 residues. CDR3 residues: CASSPPVGAKNIQYF. CDR3 DNA sequence: TGTGCCAGCTCACCACCCGTGGGAGCCAAAAACATTCAGTACTTC.

This clonotype came up many times. V is TRBV6-1 and J is TRBJ2-5; D is perhaps TRBD1 or TRBD2 (5 bases each). There are 12 residues in the CDR3. The germline V and J ends were trimmed by 7 bases and 7 bases, with 13 bases remaining between them. CDR1 and CDR2 from the germline V gene are MNHNS and SASEGT. The CDR3: CASNAPGGTQYF. DNA of the CDR3: TGTGCCAGCAACGCCCCTGGGGGGACCCAGTACTTC.

The rearrangement uses TRBV28 and TRBJ2-5, with 13 bases aligning to TRBD2. The CDR3 runs to 15 residues. The germline V gene encodes CDR1 MDHEN and CDR2 SYDVKM. Unmatched junction bases numbered 6, after V lost 6 bases and J lost 5 bases. The CDR3 protein is CASSLPTSGRETQYF. CDR3 sequence (DNA): TGTGCCAGCAGCCTTCCGACTAGCGGGAGGGAGACCCAGTACTTC. The full variable domain, completed using reference TRBV28 and TRBJ2-5, is DVKVTQSSRYLVKRTGEKVFLECVQDMDHENMFWYRQDPGLGLRLIYFSYDVKMKEKGDIPEGYSVSREKKERFSLILESASTNQTSMYLCASSLPTSGRETQYFGPGTRLLVL.

This clonotype has a count of ten or more. This chain connects TRBV30 to TRBJ1-5; a possible D gene is TRBD1 (5 bases). CDR3 length: 16 amino acids. Trimming removed 0 bases from V and 0 bases from J, with 12 bases in between. CDR1 and CDR2 (germline): GTSNPN, SVGIG (reference sequence). DNA for the CDR3: TGTGCCTGGAGTGTGGAGCAGGGCATTAGCAATCAGCCCCAGCATTTT. Translating it yields CAWSVEQGISNQPQHF.

This clonotype was counted ten times or more. This chain links TRBV20-1 with TRBJ2-7, with D possibly matching TRBD1 (6 bases). Per the germline V gene, CDR1 is DFQATT and CDR2 is SNEGSKA (reference sequence). V dropped 1 base and J dropped 4 bases, with 20 bases sitting between them. The CDR3 contains 16 residues. The CDR3 sequence: CSARGQLQGSVYEQYF. The CDR3 coding sequence is TGCAGTGCTAGAGGCCAACTACAGGGATCCGTTTACGAGCAGTACTTC.

The chain links TRBV2 to TRBJ2-2; TRBD1 is a possible D gene (6 bases). The CDR3 spans 15 residues. The germline V and J ends were trimmed by 4 bases and 2 bases, with 11 bases remaining between them. CDR1 and CDR2 from the germline V gene are SNHLY and FYNNEI. CDR3 sequence: CASSGYRANTGELFF. DNA for the CDR3: TGTGCCAGCAGTGGGTACAGGGCCAACACCGGGGAGCTGTTTTTT.

V and J are TRBV24-1 and TRBJ2-5, with 8 bases matching TRBD2. CDR1 is KGHDR and CDR2 is SFDVKD in the germline V gene. The CDR3 is 16 residues long. The junction had 4 bases not matched to a gene; V was cut back by 1 base and J by 1 base. The CDR3 coding sequence is TGTGCCACCAGTGATTTTCTAGCGGGCCCCCAAGAGACCCAGTACTTC. This sequence encodes CATSDFLAGPQETQYF.

The V and J genes are TRBV11-2 and TRBJ2-5; the D gene could be TRBD1 or TRBD2 (5 bases each). The CDR3 runs 16 residues. Germline CDR1 reads SGHAT; CDR2 reads FQNNGV. Trimming removed 1 base at V and 2 bases at J, with 14 bases between. This CDR3 reads CASSLGTRGDQETQYF. CDR3 DNA: TGTGCCAGCAGCTTAGGGACCCGGGGCGATCAAGAGACCCAGTACTTC. The variable domain in full, with the rest retrieved from reference TRBV11-2 and TRBJ2-5, is EAGVAQSPRYKIIEKRQSVAFWCNPISGHATLYWYQQILGQGPKLLIQFQNNGVVDDSQLPKDRFSAERLKGVDSTLKIQPAKLEDSAVYLCASSLGTRGDQETQYFGPGTRLLVL.